The 31 T cell receptor beta chains below come from one sample, sequenced in a study of T cell responses to AZD1222 COVID-19 vaccine. Assay: immunoSEQ multiplex PCR; the TCRdb copy retains only in-frame clones and omits some. This sample has 160,000 or so clones, with over 85% found just once. Sequences were derived from peripheral blood, sampled on day 0 of AZD1222 vaccination. The receptors originated from an adult in good health.

The chain couples TRBV19 to TRBJ2-7, with a weak D call TRBD1 (5 bases). This CDR3 contains 14 residues. Trimming took off 2 bases at V and 3 bases at J, with 11 bases between the two ends. CDR1 LNHDA and CDR2 SQIVND come from the germline V gene (reference sequence). The CDR3 region is CASSIPGSGYEQYF. CDR3 DNA sequence: TGTGCCAGTAGTATACCAGGGTCTGGCTACGAGCAGTACTTC.

The DNA for the CDR3 is TGTGCTAGTGGTTCCACATCCGCAGGGTTCACTCAGCCCCAGCATTTT. Amino acid sequence: CASGSTSAGFTQPQHF. This rearrangement joins TRBV12-5 to TRBJ1-5; D might be TRBD1 (5 bases). The CDR3 is 16 amino acids. The germline CDR1 and CDR2 sequences are LGHNT and FRNRAP. Trimming removed 4 bases from V and 6 bases from J, with 19 bases in between.

The V gene is TRBV30, the J gene TRBJ1-5, with 8 positions matching TRBD1. Germline V gives CDR1 GTSNPN, CDR2 SVGIG (reference sequence). V was clipped by 2 bases and J by 3 bases; unmatched bases: 6. This CDR3 has 15 residues. CDR3 nucleotides: TGTGCCTGGAGTCCGCCGGGACAGGTCAATCAGCCCCAGCATTTT. As protein: CAWSPPGQVNQPQHF.

The CDR3 DNA reads as TGTGCCAGCAGTTCACGACAGGGGGCGCGGGAAAAACTGTTTTTT. This codes for CASSSRQGAREKLFF. The chain links TRBV6-5 to TRBJ1-4; 10 nucleotides align to TRBD1. The germline V gene encodes CDR1 MNHEY and CDR2 SVGAGI. The CDR3 sequence is 15 residues long. The V gene end was trimmed by 4 bases and the J gene end by 8 bases; junction bases not matched to a gene: 7.

The rearrangement uses TRBV30 and TRBJ1-3; the match to TRBD1 covers 11 bases. CDR3 size: 16 residues. V was pared by 2 bases and J by 4 bases, with 7 bases of the junction left unmatched. Germline assignment: CDR1 GTSNPN and CDR2 SVGIG (reference sequence). CDR3 region: CAWSSGTGGLGNTIYF. CDR3 nucleotide sequence: TGTGCCTGGAGTTCCGGGACAGGGGGATTAGGAAACACCATATATTTT.

This clone is a singleton in its sample. V is TRBV28 and J is TRBJ2-7; 7 positions match TRBD1. Trimming removed 6 bases from V and 3 bases from J; junction bases left unmatched: 14. Germline assignment: CDR1 MDHEN and CDR2 SYDVKM. The CDR3 is 16 residues long. As DNA, the CDR3 is TGTGCCAGCAGCCCCTACGAGACAGGGTTCCGCTACGAGCAGTACTTC. Amino acids: CASSPYETGFRYEQYF.

This chain links TRBV7-9 with TRBJ2-2; 10 nucleotides match TRBD2. Germline V lookup: CDR1 SEHNR, CDR2 FQNEAQ (reference sequence). This CDR3 contains 18 residues. Unmatched junction bases numbered 13, after V lost 4 bases and J lost 5 bases. CDR3: CASSSLAGGPGGTGELFF. CDR3 in DNA: TGTGCCAGCAGCTCATTAGCGGGAGGCCCGGGAGGGACCGGGGAGCTGTTTTTT.

The chain links TRBV9 to TRBJ1-1; D unclear. The V gene lost 2 bases and the J gene lost 5 bases, with 7 bases spanning the gap. Per the germline V gene, CDR1 is SGDLS and CDR2 is YYNGEE. This CDR3 comprises 12 residues. CDR3 sequence reads: CASSVGLTEAFF. The CDR3 DNA reads TGTGCCAGCAGCGTCGGACTAACTGAAGCTTTCTTT.

The chain uses TRBV7-9 and TRBJ2-5; TRBD2 aligns across 9 bases. The CDR3 runs to 16 residues. Germline V gene lookup returns CDR1 SEHNR and CDR2 FQNEAQ (reference sequence). J gave up 1 base and V 1 base, and 4 bases lay outside the gene matches. The CDR3 is CASSLDEGLAQETQYF. The DNA for the CDR3 is TGTGCCAGCAGCTTAGACGAGGGACTAGCCCAAGAGACCCAGTACTTC.

The V call is TRBV6-1, the J call TRBJ1-1; TRBD1 matches 7 bases. Germline values: CDR1 MNHNS, CDR2 SASEGT. J gave up 6 bases and V 3 bases, and 7 bases lay outside the gene matches. CDR3 length equals 14 residues. The CDR3: CASSDRQGMAEAFF. The CDR3 bases are TGTGCCAGCAGTGATCGACAGGGTATGGCTGAAGCTTTCTTT.

J is TRBJ2-7 and V is TRBV4-2, with 14 bases identical to TRBD2. V dropped 5 bases and J dropped 0; count of bases not matched to a gene: 3. Looked up from germline, CDR1 is LGHNA and CDR2 is YNFKEQ. The length of the CDR3 is 16 residues. CDR3 coding DNA: TGTGCCAGCAGCGCCGGGACTAGCGGGGGCTCCTACGAGCAGTACTTC. Translating it yields CASSAGTSGGSYEQYF.

This clone came up a few times. The chain has TRBV4-2 and TRBJ1-4, with a weak D call TRBD1 (5 bases). CDR1 is LGHNA, CDR2 YNFKEQ, per germline. Trimming took 2 bases from V and 6 from J, leaving 16 bases between them. The CDR3 loop spans 16 amino acids. The DNA of the CDR3 is TGTGCCAGCAGCCAACCCGGGGGAGGGGTGGATGAAAAACTGTTTTTT. It codes for CASSQPGGGVDEKLFF.

In regard to this clone: The sample carries other DNA sequences with the same CDR3. The J gene is TRBJ1-2, the V gene TRBV6-4; no reliable D call. The V end was cut by 2 bases, the J end by 2 bases, with 3 bases between. The V gene's germline CDR1 is MRHNA and CDR2 SNTAGT. CDR3 length equals 12 residues. In DNA, the CDR3 is TGTGCCAGCAGTGACAGGAACTATGGCTACACCTTC. Amino acid sequence: CASSDRNYGYTF.

This chain connects TRBV5-1 to TRBJ1-6; D is perhaps TRBD1 (5 bases). V lost 4 bases and J lost 9, with 23 bases in between. In germline, CDR1 is SGHRS, CDR2 YFSETQ. This CDR3 is 17 amino acids long. CDR3 residues: CASSAASRANKGSPLHF. The CDR3 DNA reads as TGCGCCAGCAGCGCCGCGTCCAGGGCCAATAAGGGTTCACCCCTCCACTTT.

The gene calls are TRBV6-4 and TRBJ2-1, with a tentative D call TRBD2 (7 bases). The CDR3 covers 13 residues. The germline CDR1 and CDR2 sequences are MRHNA and SNTAGT. The V and J ends lost 6 bases and 9 bases respectively, with 15 bases between them. CDR3 DNA sequence: TGTGCCAGCAGCCGAGAGGGGGGGTCTGAGCAGTTCTTC. As protein: CASSREGGSEQFF.

V gene TRBV7-2 combines with J gene TRBJ1-3; perhaps TRBD1 as D (5 bases). V lost 5 bases, J lost 1 base, and 9 bases lay in between. This CDR3 has 14 residues. Germline V gene data show CDR1 as SGHTA and CDR2 as FQGNSA. The CDR3 sequence: CASSPRGSGNTIYF. For the CDR3, the DNA is TGTGCCAGCAGCCCCCGGGGGTCTGGAAACACCATATATTTT.

The rearrangement joins TRBV12-5 to TRBJ2-1; TRBD1 matches at 7 bases. With 4 bases clipped from V and 0 bases from J, the junction kept 3 bases outside the gene matches. CDR1 and CDR2 from the germline V gene are LGHNT and FRNRAP. The CDR3 runs to 15 residues. The CDR3 loop is CASGSTGTSYNEQFF. CDR3 DNA: TGTGCTAGTGGTTCGACAGGGACCTCCTACAATGAGCAGTTCTTC.

The gene calls are TRBV29-1 and TRBJ1-1; a weak D match, TRBD1 (5 bases). The CDR3 loop spans 13 amino acids. CDR1 and CDR2 from the germline V gene are SQVTM and ANQGSEA. The ends were cut back, 7 bases at V and 2 bases at J, with 14 bases in the middle. The CDR3 spells CSGLGTGNTEAFF. The CDR3 region has the DNA TGCAGCGGGTTGGGAACAGGTAACACTGAAGCTTTCTTT.

This chain joins TRBV2 and TRBJ1-5, with D unclear. V was trimmed by 4 bases and J by 2 bases, leaving 12 bases between them. The CDR3 extends over 15 amino acids. Per germline, CDR1 SNHLY and CDR2 FYNNEI. The CDR3 nucleotides read TGTGCCAGCAGTGCACCCGGGGTGGGCAATCAGCCCCAGCATTTT. This codes for CASSAPGVGNQPQHF.

The rearrangement uses TRBV2 and TRBJ1-1; TRBD1 is a possible D gene (6 bases). The CDR3 loop spans 13 amino acids. Germline lookup yields CDR1 SNHLY and CDR2 FYNNEI. V lost 6 bases, J lost 1 base, and 9 bases lay in between. The CDR3 protein is CASRDRWNTEAFF. Written as DNA, the CDR3 is TGTGCCAGCAGGGACAGATGGAACACTGAAGCTTTCTTT.

The J gene is TRBJ2-2, the V gene TRBV27; no firm D call. The germline V gene encodes CDR1 MNHEY and CDR2 SMNVEV (reference sequence). The CDR3 spans 14 residues. The V and J ends lost 2 bases and 1 base respectively, with 5 bases between them. In nucleotides, the CDR3 is TGTGCCAGCAGTTTAACAGTGAACACCGGGGAGCTGTTTTTT. Translation: CASSLTVNTGELFF.

A single count supports this clone. One end of the junction varies from germline; a read error may be responsible. Distinct nucleotide sequences in the sample also encode this CDR3. The chain joins TRBV19 to TRBJ2-3; the D is unclear. CDR3 size: 14 residues. CDR1 is LNHDA, CDR2 SQIVND, per germline (reference sequence). The CDR3 DNA reads as TGTGCTAGTAGTACATCCTACGTCACAGATACGCAGTATTTT. Its translation: CASSTSYVTDTQYF. The full variable domain, in which reference TRBV19 and TRBJ2-3 provide the parts outside the CDR3, is DGGITQSPKYLFRKEGQNVTLSCEQNLNHDAMYWYRQDPGQGLRLIYYSQIVNDFQKGDIAEGYSVSREKKESFPLTVTSAQKNPTAFYLCASSTSYVTDTQYFGPGTRLTVL.

Only one count was recorded for this clone. The rearrangement joins TRBV20-1 to TRBJ2-7, with 8 positions matching TRBD2. Trimming cost V 3 bases and J 4 bases; bases outside gene matches: 8. Germline lookup yields CDR1 DFQATT and CDR2 SNEGSKA (reference sequence). The CDR3 covers 14 residues. The CDR3 loop reads CSASLASGWYEQYF. In DNA, the CDR3 is TGCAGTGCTAGTTTGGCTAGCGGGTGGTACGAGCAGTACTTC.

J is TRBJ2-5 and V is TRBV7-9, with D unresolved. The CDR3 runs to 13 residues. CDR1 SEHNR and CDR2 FQNEAQ come from the germline V gene (reference sequence). The V and J ends lost 2 bases and 0 bases respectively, with 4 bases between them. The CDR3 bases are TGTGCCAGCAGCTTACGGGACCAAGAGACCCAGTACTTC. It codes for CASSLRDQETQYF.

The chain is built from TRBV29-1 and TRBJ1-1; no firm D call. Trimming stripped 4 bases from V and 1 base from J, with 10 bases between. The CDR3 contains 13 residues. CDR1 is SQVTM, CDR2 ANQGSEA, per germline. The CDR3 is CSVVRQANTEAFF. The CDR3 region has the DNA TGCAGCGTTGTTCGTCAGGCGAACACTGAAGCTTTCTTT.

The CDR3 nucleotides read TGTGCCAGCAGTTTATCGATGAACACTGAAGCTTTCTTT. The encoded protein is CASSLSMNTEAFF. The chain has TRBV27 and TRBJ1-1; D not resolved. This CDR3 has 13 amino acids. Deletions cut 0 bases from V and 0 bases from J, with 2 bases between. CDR1 and CDR2 (germline): MNHEY, SMNVEV (reference sequence).

The chain joins TRBV5-6 to TRBJ1-1; D is undetermined. Germline assignment: CDR1 SGHDT and CDR2 YYEEEE. With 2 bases removed from V and 2 bases from J, the gap between germline ends came to 10 bases. There are 14 residues in the CDR3. CDR3 sequence: CASSFSFDNTEAFF. DNA of the CDR3: TGTGCCAGCAGCTTTTCATTCGACAACACTGAAGCTTTCTTT.

The rearrangement joins TRBV29-1 to TRBJ1-2, with D perhaps TRBD1 (5 bases). CDR3 size: 13 residues. Germline CDR1 SQVTM, CDR2 ANQGSEA. V gave up 0 bases and J gave up 3 bases, with 8 bases separating them. The CDR3 sequence: CSVEDEGYYGYTF. In DNA, the CDR3 is TGCAGCGTTGAAGATGAGGGGTACTATGGCTACACCTTC.

This chain joins TRBV4-2 and TRBJ2-1; 7 bases fit TRBD2. The CDR3 loop spans 17 amino acids. Germline CDR1 is LGHNA and CDR2 is YNFKEQ. Germline trimming cut 1 base from V and 2 bases from J; bases unmatched to any gene: 8. Here the CDR3 DNA reads TGTGCCAGCAGCCAAGTCCTGGGCGGGAGAGCCTACAATGAGCAGTTCTTC. It yields the protein CASSQVLGGRAYNEQFF.

The chain employs TRBV14 and TRBJ1-6; 7 bases are shared with TRBD1. CDR1 is SGHDN and CDR2 is FVKESK in the germline V gene. The V gene end was trimmed by 6 bases and the J gene end by 5 bases; junction bases not matched to a gene: 4. This CDR3 has 14 amino acids. The CDR3 loop reads CASSHRGDNSPLHF. The CDR3 nucleotides read TGTGCCAGCAGTCACAGGGGAGATAATTCACCCCTCCACTTT. The full variable domain, its missing parts supplied by reference TRBV14 and TRBJ1-6, is EAGVTQFPSHSVIEKGQTVTLRCDPISGHDNLYWYRRVMGKEIKFLLHFVKESKQDESGMPNNRFLAERTGGTYSTLKVQPAELEDSGVYFCASSHRGDNSPLHFGNGTRLTVT.

CDR3: CATSGRGLDTEAFF. In DNA, the CDR3 is TGTGCCACCAGTGGAAGGGGGCTAGACACTGAAGCTTTCTTT. The chain employs TRBV24-1 and TRBJ1-1; 7 bases map to TRBD1. Germline loops: CDR1 KGHDR, CDR2 SFDVKD. The CDR3 spans 14 residues. V lost 5 bases and J lost 3; bases outside the gene matches: 5.